The clone carrying this T cell receptor beta chain was seen once. Only in-frame clones appear in the TCRdb table, and some are missing; sequencing was by immunoSEQ multiplex PCR. The data hold about 16,000 clones, with over 65% observed a single time. These data are taken from a study of neoadjuvant anti-PD-1 for oral cavity cancer. The V gene lost 1 base and the J gene lost 2 bases, with 18 bases spanning the gap. The germline CDR1 and CDR2 sequences are LGHNA and YNFKEQ. The CDR3 runs to 17 residues. This chain uses TRBV4-2 with TRBJ2-7; D is possibly TRBD2 (6 bases). Sequenced material: PBMCs, taken before nivolumab (anti-PD-1) treatment. This receptor was taken from a person between 40 and 79 years old with oral cavity squamous cell carcinoma. The CDR3 reads CASSQGGPWLATYEQYF. The CDR3 DNA is TGTGCCAGCAGCCAAGGAGGCCCGTGGCTAGCGACCTACGAGCAGTACTTC.